Shown below are 10 T cell receptor beta chains from a single sample sequenced in a study of T cell responses to AZD1222 COVID-19 vaccine. TCRdb's table, derived via immunoSEQ multiplex PCR, lists solely in-frame clones and lacks some. This repertoire shows some 73,000 clones, 89% found once; its top ten account for approximately 9.3%. This sample comprised peripheral blood, obtained 28 days after the second AZD1222 dose. The receptors originated from an adult who received the AZD1222 COVID-19 vaccine.

The V gene is TRBV7-2, the J gene TRBJ2-1, with D possibly matching TRBD2 (5 bases). CDR1 is SGHTA and CDR2 is FQGNSA in the germline V gene. The CDR3 totals 13 residues. Between the trimmed V and J ends, which lost 6 bases and 2 bases, there was a span of 8 bases. The CDR3 protein is CASRQLAYNEQFF. Written as DNA, the CDR3 is TGTGCCAGCAGACAACTAGCCTACAATGAGCAGTTCTTC.

In nucleotides, the CDR3 is TGTGCCAGCAGTGACAGGGCGGGATACACTGAAGCTTTCTTT. The encoded protein is CASSDRAGYTEAFF. V and J are TRBV6-1 and TRBJ1-1, with D perhaps TRBD1 (5 bases). Per the germline V gene, CDR1 is MNHNS and CDR2 is SASEGT. The CDR3 is made up of 14 amino acids. V lost 3 bases, J lost 3 bases, and 11 bases lay in between.

J is TRBJ1-5 and V is TRBV24-1; D unresolved. Germline CDR1 KGHDR, CDR2 SFDVKD. The length of the CDR3 is 12 residues. V lost 2 bases to trimming and J lost 6 bases, with 4 bases between them. The CDR3 DNA follows: TGTGCCACCAGTGATTCTATTCAGCCCCAGCATTTT. This sequence encodes CATSDSIQPQHF.

The V and J genes are TRBV7-2 and TRBJ1-2; 7 bases align to TRBD1. The CDR3 spans 15 residues. The V and J ends lost 5 bases and 4 bases, in that order; junction bases with no gene match: 10. Germline-derived CDR1 and CDR2 are SGHTA and FQGNSA. The CDR3 loop reads CASSLRQGWPYGYTF. The CDR3 DNA is TGTGCCAGCAGCCTCAGACAGGGTTGGCCCTATGGCTACACCTTC.

This rearrangement joins TRBV9 to TRBJ1-2; D unresolved. The CDR3 totals 13 residues. Germline V gene lookup returns CDR1 SGDLS and CDR2 YYNGEE. The germline V and J ends were trimmed by 0 bases and 3 bases, with 6 bases remaining between them. CDR3 loop: CASSVEADYGYTF. Here the CDR3 DNA reads TGTGCCAGCAGCGTAGAGGCAGACTATGGCTACACCTTC.

This clone has more than one count but fewer than ten. V and J are TRBV19 and TRBJ2-2; TRBD1 aligns across 7 bases. CDR1 is LNHDA and CDR2 is SQIVND in the germline V gene (reference sequence). The CDR3 is 14 amino acids. The J segment lost 4 bases and the V segment lost 5 bases, leaving 4 bases of the junction unmatched. The CDR3 nucleotides read TGTGCCAGTAGTGCAACAGGGGCCACCGGGGAGCTGTTTTTT. The encoded protein is CASSATGATGELFF.

The chain is built from TRBV18 and TRBJ1-1, with 11 bases identical to TRBD1. The CDR3 length is 17 residues. Unmatched junction bases numbered 11, after V lost 3 bases and J lost 5 bases. CDR1 is KGHSH and CDR2 is LQKENI in the germline V gene. CDR3 protein: CASSPVGTGGSRTEAFF. CDR3 sequence (DNA): TGTGCCAGCTCACCTGTTGGGACAGGGGGATCGAGGACTGAAGCTTTCTTT. Combining the CDR3 with reference TRBV18 and TRBJ1-1 gives the whole variable domain NAGVMQNPRHLVRRRGQEARLRCSPMKGHSHVYWYRQLPEEGLKFMVYLQKENIIDESGMPKERFSAEFPKEGPSILRIQQVVRGDSAAYFCASSPVGTGGSRTEAFFGQGTRLTVV.

This sequence joins TRBV6-5 and TRBJ1-4; 12 positions match TRBD1. The V gene's germline CDR1 is MNHEY and CDR2 SVGAGI. CDR3 length equals 15 residues. Trimming cost V 6 bases and J 7 bases; bases outside gene matches: 6. The CDR3 region has the DNA TGTGCCAGCAGAAGGGACAGGGGGCTTGGTGAAAAACTGTTTTTT. It yields the protein CASRRDRGLGEKLFF.

V is TRBV3-1 (or the pseudogene TRBV3-2) and J is TRBJ2-3; weak D call: TRBD1 (6 bases). The CDR3 is made up of 14 amino acids. From germline, CDR1 is LGHDT and CDR2 YNNKEL (reference sequence). V was shortened by 3 bases and J by 2 bases, with 9 bases between the two germline ends. This CDR3 is CASSHRDTTDTQYF. CDR3 nucleotide sequence: TGTGCCAGCAGCCACCGGGACACCACAGATACGCAGTATTTT.

In regard to this clone: Distinct nucleotide sequences in the sample also encode this CDR3. The chain has TRBV6-2 or TRBV6-3 and TRBJ2-5, with D hard to call. V dropped 0 bases and J dropped 5 bases, with 7 bases sitting between them. The germline CDR1 and CDR2 sequences are MNHEY and SVGEGT. The CDR3 consists of 13 residues. The CDR3 coding sequence is TGTGCCAGCAGTTACTCAGGGCCGGAGACCCAGTACTTC. Translation: CASSYSGPETQYF.